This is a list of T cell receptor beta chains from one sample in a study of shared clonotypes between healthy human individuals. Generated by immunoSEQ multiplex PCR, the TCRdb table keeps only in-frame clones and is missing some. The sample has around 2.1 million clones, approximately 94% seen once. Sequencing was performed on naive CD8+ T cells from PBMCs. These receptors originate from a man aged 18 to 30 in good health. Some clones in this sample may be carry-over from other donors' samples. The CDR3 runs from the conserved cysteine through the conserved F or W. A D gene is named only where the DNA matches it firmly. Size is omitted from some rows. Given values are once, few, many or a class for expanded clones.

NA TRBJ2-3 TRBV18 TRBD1 CASPGQDRTDTQYF TGTGCCAGCCCAGGACAGGACCGCACAGATACGCAGTATTTT
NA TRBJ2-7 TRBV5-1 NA CASSLAQGGYYEQYF TGCGCCAGCAGCTTGGCACAGGGGGGGTACTACGAGCAGTACTTC
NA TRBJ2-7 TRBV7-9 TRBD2 CASSPAGTSGKDFYEQYF TGTGCCAGCAGCCCCGCCGGGACTAGCGGGAAAGATTTCTACGAGCAGTACTTC
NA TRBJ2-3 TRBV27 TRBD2 CASSLPPGLAGGDTQYF TGTGCCAGCAGTTTACCGCCGGGACTAGCGGGGGGGGATACGCAGTATTTT
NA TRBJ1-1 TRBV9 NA CASSVGPGPEAFF TGTGCCAGCAGCGTAGGACCCGGGCCTGAAGCTTTCTTT
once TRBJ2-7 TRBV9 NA CASSVGSARSYEQYF TGTGCCAGCAGCGTAGGAAGCGCCAGGTCCTACGAGCAGTACTTC
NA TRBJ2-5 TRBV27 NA CASSSEWGVVETQYF TGTGCCAGCAGTTCCGAATGGGGGGTCGTGGAGACCCAGTACTTC
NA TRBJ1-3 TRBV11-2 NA CASSPRGRDGNTIYF TGTGCCAGCAGCCCCCGGGGCCGGGATGGAAACACCATATATTTT
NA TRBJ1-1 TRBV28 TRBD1 CASSSTQGWVTEAFF TGTGCCAGCAGTTCCACACAGGGGTGGGTCACTGAAGCTTTCTTT
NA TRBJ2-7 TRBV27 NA CASSLLSDIGSYEQYF TGTGCCAGCAGTTTATTGTCGGACATAGGTTCCTACGAGCAGTACTTC
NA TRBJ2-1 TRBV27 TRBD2 CASTIRGGYNEQFF TGTGCCAGCACCATACGCGGGGGCTACAATGAGCAGTTCTTC
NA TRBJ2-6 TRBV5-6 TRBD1 CASSYGTGGSGANVLTF TGTGCCAGCAGCTACGGGACAGGGGGCTCTGGGGCCAACGTCCTGACTTTC
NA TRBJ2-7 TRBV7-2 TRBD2 CASSLDAGGVGEQYF TGTGCCAGCAGCTTAGATGCGGGAGGGGTAGGAGAGCAGTACTTC
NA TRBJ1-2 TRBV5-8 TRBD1 CASSTGQGAYSTDGYTF TGTGCCAGCAGCACTGGACAGGGGGCCTACTCTACTGATGGCTACACCTTC
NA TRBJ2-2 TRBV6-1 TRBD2 CASRPPGGWGGELFF TGTGCCAGCCGCCCCCCGGGGGGTTGGGGCGGGGAGCTGTTTTTT
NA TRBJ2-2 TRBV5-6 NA CASSFGGSGELFF TGTGCCAGCAGCTTTGGGGGCAGCGGGGAGCTGTTTTTT
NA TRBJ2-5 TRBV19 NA CASSRQAQETQYF TGTGCCAGTAGTAGACAGGCCCAAGAGACCCAGTACTTC
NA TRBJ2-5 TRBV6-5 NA CASSYSAKEPEETQYF TGTGCCAGCAGTTACTCGGCCAAGGAGCCAGAAGAGACCCAGTACTTC
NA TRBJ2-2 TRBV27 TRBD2 CASGVLAGSGELFF TGTGCCAGTGGTGTCCTAGCGGGCTCCGGGGAGCTGTTTTTT
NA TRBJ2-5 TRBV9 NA CASSVALSQGETQYF TGTGCCAGCAGCGTAGCTCTTTCGCAGGGAGAGACCCAGTACTTC
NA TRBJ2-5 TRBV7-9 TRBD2 CASSREREALLIGETQYF TGTGCCAGCAGCCGGGAGCGGGAGGCCCTCCTGATAGGAGAGACCCAGTACTTC
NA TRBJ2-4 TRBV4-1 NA CASSYPPGRAKNIQYF TGCGCCAGCAGCTACCCCCCGGGTCGGGCCAAAAACATTCAGTACTTC
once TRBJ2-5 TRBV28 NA CASRSRLGEGTQETQYF TGTGCCAGCAGATCCCGTCTGGGGGAAGGCACACAAGAGACCCAGTACTTC
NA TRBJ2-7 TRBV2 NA CASSEFLADRLYEQYF TGTGCCAGCAGTGAATTTCTGGCGGACAGACTCTACGAGCAGTACTTC
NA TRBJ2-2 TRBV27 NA CASSLDRIGAGELFF TGTGCCAGCAGTTTAGACCGTATCGGCGCCGGGGAGCTGTTTTTT
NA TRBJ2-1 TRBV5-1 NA CASSLDSYNEQFF TGCGCCAGCAGCTTGGACTCCTACAATGAGCAGTTCTTC
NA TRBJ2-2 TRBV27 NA CASSDGRWNTGELFF TGTGCCAGCAGTGACGGACGGTGGAACACCGGGGAGCTGTTTTTT
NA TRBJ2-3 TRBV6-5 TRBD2 CASSFSGWTSTDTQYF TGTGCCAGCAGTTTTAGCGGGTGGACTAGCACAGATACGCAGTATTTT
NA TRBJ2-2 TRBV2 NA CASGSLTGELFF TGTGCCAGCGGGAGTCTCACCGGGGAGCTGTTTTTT
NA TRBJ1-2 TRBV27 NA CASSLSLNYGYTF TGTGCCAGCAGTTTAAGCCTCAACTATGGCTACACCTTC
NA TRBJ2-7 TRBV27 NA CASSPGGTFYEQYF TGTGCCAGCAGCCCCGGGGGGACATTCTACGAGCAGTACTTC
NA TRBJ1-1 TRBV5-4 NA CASSLGPAGTTEAFF TGTGCCAGCAGCTTGGGGCCTGCAGGGACCACTGAAGCTTTCTTT
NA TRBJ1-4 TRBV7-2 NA CASTPGRRPGEKLFF TGTGCCAGCACCCCGGGGAGACGACCGGGGGAAAAACTGTTTTTT
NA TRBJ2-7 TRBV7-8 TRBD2 CASSLAEREVHEQYF TGTGCCAGCAGCTTAGCAGAGCGGGAGGTCCACGAGCAGTACTTC
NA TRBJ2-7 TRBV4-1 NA CASSQTGIPGPYEQYF TGCGCCAGCAGCCAAACCGGGATCCCGGGCCCTTACGAGCAGTACTTC
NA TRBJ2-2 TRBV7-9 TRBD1 CASSAGTGGTGELFF TGTGCCAGCAGCGCTGGGACAGGGGGAACCGGGGAGCTGTTTTTT
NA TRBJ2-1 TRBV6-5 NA CASSYSMRPGNEQFF TGTGCCAGCAGTTACTCGATGAGGCCTGGGAATGAGCAGTTCTTC
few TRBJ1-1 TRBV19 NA CASRGGNTEAFF TGTGCCAGTCGGGGCGGAAACACTGAAGCTTTCTTT
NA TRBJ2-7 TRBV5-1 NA CASSLGLGSEQYF TGCGCCAGCAGCTTGGGACTAGGTAGCGAGCAGTACTTC
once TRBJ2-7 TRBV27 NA CASSLGMGGSYEQYF TGTGCCAGCAGTTTAGGTATGGGGGGATCCTACGAGCAGTACTTC
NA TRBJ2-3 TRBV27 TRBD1 CASSLLRTGGTDTQYF TGTGCCAGCAGTTTATTAAGAACAGGGGGGACAGATACGCAGTATTTT
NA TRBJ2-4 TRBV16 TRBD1 CASSLRDRVNVQYF TGTGCCAGCAGCCTACGGGACAGGGTAAATGTTCAGTACTTC
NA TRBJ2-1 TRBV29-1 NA CSVEVNGSAEQFF TGCAGCGTTGAAGTAAATGGCAGCGCTGAGCAGTTCTTC
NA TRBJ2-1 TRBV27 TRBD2 CASSLLSTSGPVYNEQFF TGTGCCAGCAGTTTATTATCGACTAGCGGGCCCGTCTACAATGAGCAGTTCTTC
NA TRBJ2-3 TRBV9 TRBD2 CASSVPLAGRGEDTQYF TGTGCCAGCAGCGTGCCACTAGCGGGGAGGGGAGAAGATACGCAGTATTTT
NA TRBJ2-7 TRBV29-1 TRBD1 CSARTGMYEQYF TGCAGCGCTCGGACAGGGATGTACGAGCAGTACTTC
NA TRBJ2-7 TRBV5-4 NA CASSSDRLSSYEQYF TGTGCCAGCAGCTCCGACAGGTTGTCTTCTTACGAGCAGTACTTC
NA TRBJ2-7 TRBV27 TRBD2 CASSLLGTSGATYEQYF TGTGCCAGCAGTTTATTGGGGACTAGCGGAGCTACCTACGAGCAGTACTTC
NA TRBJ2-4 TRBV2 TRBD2 CANLLTRTSGRPNIQYF TGTGCCAACCTACTGACCCGGACTAGCGGGAGGCCTAACATTCAGTACTTC
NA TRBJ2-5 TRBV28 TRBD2 CASGSGRETQYF TGTGCCAGCGGTAGCGGGAGAGAGACCCAGTACTTC
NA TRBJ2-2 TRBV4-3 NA CASSQDSRQWTGELFF TGCGCCAGCAGCCAAGATTCGAGGCAATGGACCGGGGAGCTGTTTTTT
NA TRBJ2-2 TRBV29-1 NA CSVESPGLRGELFF TGCAGCGTTGAAAGCCCGGGATTAAGGGGGGAGCTGTTTTTT
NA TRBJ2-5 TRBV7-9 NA CASSLGSLYQETQYF TGTGCCAGCTCCCTGGGATCCTTGTACCAAGAGACCCAGTACTTC
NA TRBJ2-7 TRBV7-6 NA CASSPLAGIDEQYF TGTGCCAGCAGCCCACTAGCAGGGATCGACGAGCAGTACTTC